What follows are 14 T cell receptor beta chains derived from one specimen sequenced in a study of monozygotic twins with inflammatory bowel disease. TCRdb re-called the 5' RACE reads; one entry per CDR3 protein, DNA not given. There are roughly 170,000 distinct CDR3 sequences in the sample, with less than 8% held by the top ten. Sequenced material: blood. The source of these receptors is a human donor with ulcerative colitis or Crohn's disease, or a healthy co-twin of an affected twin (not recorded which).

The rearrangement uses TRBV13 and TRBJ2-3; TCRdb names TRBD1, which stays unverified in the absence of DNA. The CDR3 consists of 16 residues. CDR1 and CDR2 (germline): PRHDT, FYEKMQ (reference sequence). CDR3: CASSSSPDRGTDTQYF.

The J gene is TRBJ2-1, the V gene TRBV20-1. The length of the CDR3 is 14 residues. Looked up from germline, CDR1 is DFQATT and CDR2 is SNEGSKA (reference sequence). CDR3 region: CSASSRTDYDEQFF.

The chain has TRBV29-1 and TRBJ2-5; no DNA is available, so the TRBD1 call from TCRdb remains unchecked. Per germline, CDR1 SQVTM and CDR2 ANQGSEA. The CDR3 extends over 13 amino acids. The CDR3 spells CSVGTGKGETQYF.

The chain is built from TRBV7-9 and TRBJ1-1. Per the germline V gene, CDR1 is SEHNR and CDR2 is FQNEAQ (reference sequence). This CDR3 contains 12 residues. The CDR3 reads CASRVSKAEAFF.

The CDR3 sequence is CASSHTPVTEAFF. This rearrangement joins TRBV27 to TRBJ1-1. The germline gives CDR1 MNHEY, CDR2 SMNVEV (reference sequence). The CDR3 loop spans 13 amino acids.

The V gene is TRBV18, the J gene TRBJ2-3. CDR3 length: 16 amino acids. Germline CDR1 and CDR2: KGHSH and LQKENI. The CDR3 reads CASSPPSRTSTDTQYF. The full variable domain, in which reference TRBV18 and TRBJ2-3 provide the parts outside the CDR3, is NAGVMQNPRHLVRRRGQEARLRCSPMKGHSHVYWYRQLPEEGLKFMVYLQKENIIDESGMPKERFSAEFPKEGPSILRIQQVVRGDSAAYFCASSPPSRTSTDTQYFGPGTRLTVL.

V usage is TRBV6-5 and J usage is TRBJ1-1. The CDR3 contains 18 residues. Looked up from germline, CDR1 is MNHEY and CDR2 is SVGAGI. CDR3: CASSYSIIVISSNTEAFF.

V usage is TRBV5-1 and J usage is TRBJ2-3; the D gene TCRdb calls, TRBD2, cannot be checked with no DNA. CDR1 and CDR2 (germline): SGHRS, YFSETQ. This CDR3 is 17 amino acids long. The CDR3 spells CASSTFPSGGLSDTQYF.

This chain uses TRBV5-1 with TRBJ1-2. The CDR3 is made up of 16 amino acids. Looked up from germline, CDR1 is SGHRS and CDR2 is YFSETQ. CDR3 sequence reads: CASSLEFSSWDYGYTF.

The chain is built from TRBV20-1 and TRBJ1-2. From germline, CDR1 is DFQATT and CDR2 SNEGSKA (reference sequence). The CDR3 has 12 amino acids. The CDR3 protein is CSARRTNYGYTF.

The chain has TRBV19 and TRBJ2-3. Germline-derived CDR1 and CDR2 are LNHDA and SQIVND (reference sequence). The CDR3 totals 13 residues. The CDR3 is CASRALSTDTQYF. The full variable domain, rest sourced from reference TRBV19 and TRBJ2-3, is DGGITQSPKYLFRKEGQNVTLSCEQNLNHDAMYWYRQDPGQGLRLIYYSQIVNDFQKGDIAEGYSVSREKKESFPLTVTSAQKNPTAFYLCASRALSTDTQYFGPGTRLTVL.

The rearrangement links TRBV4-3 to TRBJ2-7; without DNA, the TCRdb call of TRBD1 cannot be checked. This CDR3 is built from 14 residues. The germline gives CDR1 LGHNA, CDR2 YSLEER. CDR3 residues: CASSQGVTGNEQYF.

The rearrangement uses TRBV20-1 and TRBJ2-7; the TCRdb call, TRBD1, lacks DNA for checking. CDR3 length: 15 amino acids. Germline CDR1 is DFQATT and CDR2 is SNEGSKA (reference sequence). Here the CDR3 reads CSAPREGTATYEQYF.

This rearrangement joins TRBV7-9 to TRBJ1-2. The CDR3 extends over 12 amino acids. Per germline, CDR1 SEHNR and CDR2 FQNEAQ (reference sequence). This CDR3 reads CASSPENYGYTF. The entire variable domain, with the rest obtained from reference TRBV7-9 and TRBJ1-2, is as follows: DTGVSQNPRHKITKRGQNVTFRCDPISEHNRLYWYRQTLGQGPEFLTYFQNEAQLEKSRLLSDRFSAERPKGSFSTLEIQRTEQGDSAMYLCASSPENYGYTFGSGTRLTVV.